This entry lists 29 T cell receptor gamma chains sequenced from one sample in a study of gamma-delta chains in newborns, infants, children. TCRdb reprocessed the reads through CATT. The sample yields about 1,000 gamma-chain clones, about 2.2% seen once. The sequencing sample was made of blood. The receptors were gathered from a child who was a newborn, infant or young child, either healthy, febrile or measles-vaccinated (not recorded which).

This clone appeared a few times. This is likely an artifact of a read error, given a far larger clone one base away. This same CDR3 is encoded by further DNA sequences in the sample. CDR3 residues: CALWEVLTPKLF. For the CDR3, the DNA is TGTGCCTTGTGGGAGGTGCTCACCCCGAAACTCTTC. The J gene is TRGJ1 or TRGJ2, the V gene TRGV9. The CDR3 runs to 12 residues. Germline CDR1 GITISATS, CDR2 ISYDGTV (reference sequence).

This clone is medium-sized by share. The rearrangement links TRGV8 to TRGJ1 or TRGJ2. Germline V CDR1 and CDR2: VENAVY, YDSYNSRV. V shed 3 bases, J shed 4 bases, and the junction held 9 bases outside the gene matches. This CDR3 comprises 14 residues. CDR3 protein: CATWDLKHYYKKLF. CDR3 coding DNA: TGTGCCACCTGGGATCTCAAACACTATTATAAGAAACTCTTT.

This clone appeared a few times. This chain links TRGV9 with TRGJ1 or TRGJ2. V lost 5 bases and J lost 8; bases outside the gene matches: 3. Germline assignment: CDR1 GITISATS and CDR2 ISYDGTV (reference sequence). This CDR3 contains 10 residues. In nucleotides, the CDR3 is TGTGCCTTGTGGGCCCATAAGAAACTCTTT. It encodes CALWAHKKLF.

In its sample, this clone was seen a few times. This rearrangement joins TRGV9 to TRGJP. Germline assignment: CDR1 GITISATS and CDR2 ISYDGTV (reference sequence). After removal of 0 bases from V and 6 bases from J, the junction contained 8 bases not matched to a gene. This CDR3 contains 18 residues. CDR3 sequence (DNA): TGTGCCTTGTGGGAGGTGCTATTCCCAGAGTTGGGCAAAAAAATCAAGGTATTT. It yields the protein CALWEVLFPELGKKIKVF.

This clone is judged large (0.1 to 1%). V and J are TRGV3 and TRGJ1 or TRGJ2. The CDR3 covers 13 residues. Trimming cost V 6 bases and J 3 bases; bases outside gene matches: 8. Germline V gene data show CDR1 as VTNTFY and CDR2 as YDVSTARD (reference sequence). The CDR3 loop is CATWFHPYYKKLF. DNA for the CDR3: TGTGCCACCTGGTTTCACCCTTATTATAAGAAACTCTTT.

This chain uses TRGV9 with TRGJ1 or TRGJ2. Unmatched junction bases numbered 3, after V lost 0 bases and J lost 7 bases. CDR1 GITISATS and CDR2 ISYDGTV come from the germline V gene (reference sequence). This CDR3 contains 12 residues. For the CDR3, the DNA is TGTGCCTTGTGGGAGGTGGTCTATAAGAAACTCTTT. This gives the protein CALWEVVYKKLF.

By proportion, this clone is medium-sized. Other DNA sequences in this sample translate to the same CDR3. The gene calls are TRGV9 and TRGJP. CDR1 is GITISATS, CDR2 ISYDGTV, per germline (reference sequence). Unmatched junction bases numbered 3, after V lost 1 base and J lost 6 bases. The CDR3 is 16 residues long. CDR3 loop: CALWEVSELGKKIKVF. The CDR3 bases are TGTGCCTTGTGGGAGGTCTCAGAGTTGGGCAAAAAAATCAAGGTATTT.

This clone turned up a few times. A far larger clone differs by one base, so this is likely a read error. Other DNA sequences in the same sample also yield this CDR3. The V call is TRGV9, the J call TRGJP. CDR1 and CDR2 (germline): GITISATS, ISYDGTV (reference sequence). This CDR3 spans 16 amino acids. The CDR3 loop reads CALWEVSELGKKIKVF. The CDR3 nucleotides read TGCGCCTTGTGGGAGGTATCTGAGTTGGGCAAAAAAATCAAGGTATTT.

In this sample, this clone turned up a few times. This chain joins TRGV9 and TRGJ1 or TRGJ2. Per germline, CDR1 GITISATS and CDR2 ISYDGTV (reference sequence). The length of the CDR3 is 11 residues. With 2 bases clipped from V and 12 bases from J, the junction kept 7 bases outside the gene matches. The CDR3 loop is CALWEAAGKLF. The CDR3 nucleotides are TGTGCCTTGTGGGAGGCTGCTGGGAAACTCTTT.

A word on this clone: This may stem from a read error, because a much larger clone lies one nucleotide away. Additional DNA sequences in this sample encode the identical CDR3. V and J are TRGV9 and TRGJP1. CDR1 is GITISATS and CDR2 is ISYDGTV in the germline V gene (reference sequence). This CDR3 contains 16 residues. The DNA for the CDR3 is TGTGCCCTGTGGGAGGGATACGATACCACTGGTTGGTTCAAGATATTT. Residues: CALWEGYDTTGWFKIF.

This clone ranks as medium-sized. This likely stems from a read error, as it lies one base from a far larger clone. Other DNA sequences in this sample translate to the same CDR3. The chain carries TRGV9 and TRGJP. Unmatched junction bases numbered 1, after V lost 0 bases and J lost 5 bases. This CDR3 is built from 16 residues. CDR1 and CDR2 from the germline V gene are GITISATS and ISYDGTV (reference sequence). CDR3 bases: TGTGCCTTGTGGGAGGTGGAAGAGTTGGGCAAAAAAATCAAGGTATTT. Translated: CALWEVEELGKKIKVF.

The J gene is TRGJ1 or TRGJ2, the V gene TRGV9. The CDR3 runs 14 residues. V gave up 3 bases and J gave up 0 bases; unmatched junction bases: 5. In germline, CDR1 is GITISATS, CDR2 ISYDGTV (reference sequence). CDR3 DNA: TGTGCCTTGTGGGAGCGTACGAATTATTATAAGAAACTCTTT. This codes for CALWERTNYYKKLF.

By share, this clone counts as large. This may be a read error, as it is one base from a much larger clone. Other DNA sequences in the same sample also yield this CDR3. The rearrangement links TRGV9 to TRGJP. J was trimmed by 3 bases and V by 2 bases; bases with no gene match: 1. The CDR3 is 16 amino acids. Per germline, CDR1 GITISATS and CDR2 ISYDGTV (reference sequence). The DNA for the CDR3 is TGTGCCTTGTGGGAGGCGCAAGAGTTGGGCAAAAAAATCAAGGTATTT. Translating it yields CALWEAQELGKKIKVF.

This clone showed up just a few times. A much larger clone differs from this one at a single base, so this may be a read error. The identical CDR3 is also encoded by other nucleotide sequences in the sample. This sequence joins TRGV9 and TRGJP. This CDR3 region has 16 residues. The germline CDR1 and CDR2 sequences are GITISATS and ISYDGTV (reference sequence). The CDR3 nucleotides read TGTGCCTTGTGGGAGGTGTTAGAGTTGGGCAAAAAAATAAAGGTATTT. Its protein product is CALWEVLELGKKIKVF.

This clone was detected only a few times. With only one base between it and a far larger clone, this is likely a read error. The sample contains more than one DNA sequence encoding this CDR3. The rearrangement joins TRGV4 to TRGJ1 or TRGJ2. CDR1 is EGSTGY and CDR2 is YDSYTSSV in the germline V gene. The CDR3 totals 15 residues. The CDR3 nucleotides are TGTGCCACTTGGGATGGGCCGAGGGATTATTATAAGAAACTCTTT. Encoded protein: CATWDGPRDYYKKLF.

Points on this clone: The germline gene is not matched at one end of the junction; a read error may be the cause. This rearrangement joins TRGV9 to TRGJ1 or TRGJ2. The CDR3 consists of 13 residues. Germline assignment: CDR1 GITISATS and CDR2 ISYDGTV (reference sequence). The CDR3 DNA reads TGTGCCTTGTGGGAGGCGGGTTATTATAGGAAACTCTTT. Protein: CALWEAGYYRKLF.

This clone came up a few times. The V and J genes are TRGV9 and TRGJP. The CDR3 covers 20 residues. Unmatched junction bases numbered 15, after V lost 0 bases and J lost 7 bases. CDR1 is GITISATS, CDR2 ISYDGTV, per germline (reference sequence). The CDR3 is CALWEVQLGARELGKKIKVF. The DNA of the CDR3 is TGTGCCTTGTGGGAGGTGCAATTAGGGGCTCGGGAGTTGGGCAAAAAAATCAAGGTATTT.

Comments on this clone: With only one base between it and a far larger clone, this is likely a read error. The identical CDR3 is also encoded by other nucleotide sequences in the sample. The gene calls are TRGV9 and TRGJP. This CDR3 spans 16 amino acids. Germline V lookup: CDR1 GITISATS, CDR2 ISYDGTV (reference sequence). CDR3 in amino acids: CALWETQELGKKIKVF. CDR3 coding DNA: TGTGCCTTGTGGGAGACGCAAGAGTTGGGCAAAAAAATAAAGGTATTT.

This clone is labeled large. Other DNA sequences in this specimen translate into the identical CDR3. V gene TRGV9 combines with J gene TRGJP. Per the germline V gene, CDR1 is GITISATS and CDR2 is ISYDGTV (reference sequence). The CDR3 loop spans 16 amino acids. The J segment lost 4 bases and the V segment lost 4 bases, leaving 4 bases of the junction unmatched. CDR3 sequence (DNA): TGTGCCTTGTGGGAAGCACAAGAGTTGGGCAAAAAAATCAAGGTATTT. Protein sequence: CALWEAQELGKKIKVF.

This clone is judged large. Other DNA sequences from this sample encode an identical CDR3 as well. This rearrangement joins TRGV9 to TRGJP. CDR3 size: 14 residues. V shed 2 bases, J shed 8 bases, and the junction held 0 bases outside the gene matches. Germline values: CDR1 GITISATS, CDR2 ISYDGTV (reference sequence). As DNA, the CDR3 is TGTGCCTTGTGGGAGGAGTTGGGCAAAAAAATCAAGGTATTT. Translated, it gives CALWEELGKKIKVF.

Concerning this clone: A much bigger clone sits one base away, suggesting this may be a read error. The same CDR3 arises from other DNA sequences in this sample as well. CDR3 bases: TGTGCCACCTGGGATGGGCTGGGGAGTTATTATAAGAAACTTTTT. It is translated as CATWDGLGSYYKKLF. V gene TRGV4 combines with J gene TRGJ1 or TRGJ2. Germline lookup yields CDR1 EGSTGY and CDR2 YDSYTSSV. The CDR3 runs to 15 residues.

This clone is medium-sized within its sample. This sequence joins TRGV9 and TRGJP. CDR3 length: 17 amino acids. V gave up 2 bases and J gave up 9 bases; unmatched junction bases: 10. CDR1 is GITISATS, CDR2 ISYDGTV, per germline (reference sequence). In DNA form, the CDR3 reads TGTGCCTTGTGGGAGGAGATAACCCGGTTGGGCAAAAAAATCAAGGTATTT. It codes for CALWEEITRLGKKIKVF.

By sample share, this clone is medium-sized. Other DNA sequences of this sample code for an identical CDR3. This chain links TRGV3 with TRGJ1 or TRGJ2. CDR1 is VTNTFY and CDR2 is YDVSTARD in the germline V gene (reference sequence). The CDR3 has 17 amino acids. J was trimmed by 0 bases and V by 1 base; bases with no gene match: 12. This CDR3 reads CATWDSSPFKNYYKKLF. In DNA, the CDR3 is TGTGCCACCTGGGACAGCTCCCCCTTCAAGAATTATTATAAGAAACTCTTT.

This clone occurred a few times. This CDR3 is also generated by other DNA sequences in the sample. V is TRGV9 and J is TRGJP. V lost 0 bases, J lost 4 bases, and 3 bases stayed unmatched. Germline V lookup: CDR1 GITISATS, CDR2 ISYDGTV (reference sequence). The CDR3 covers 17 residues. The CDR3 region is CALWEVRQELGKKIKVF. The DNA for the CDR3 is TGTGCCTTGTGGGAGGTGCGTCAAGAGTTGGGCAAAAAAATCAAGGTATTT.

Judged by abundance, this clone is medium-sized. This chain uses TRGV5 with TRGJ1 or TRGJ2. The V gene's germline CDR1 is VINAFY and CDR2 YDVSNSKD. Trimming at V came to 0 bases and at J to 5 bases, leaving 19 bases not matched to a gene. The CDR3 loop spans 18 amino acids. In nucleotides, the CDR3 is TGTGCCACCTGGGACAGGCCCCCCTTGGGGGTAAGTGATTATAAGAAACTCTTT. Translation: CATWDRPPLGVSDYKKLF.

This clone is labeled as medium-sized. This may stem from a read error, because a much larger clone lies one nucleotide away. The DNA of the CDR3 is TGTGCCTTGTGGAAGCAAGAGTTGGACAAAAAAATCAAGGTATTT. This gives the protein CALWKQELDKKIKVF. The chain has TRGV9 and TRGJP. The CDR3 runs to 15 residues. The germline gives CDR1 GITISATS, CDR2 ISYDGTV (reference sequence).

In the case of this clone: A much more abundant neighbour one base away suggests this may be a read error. CDR3 amino acids: CALWDDMQELGKKVKVF. The CDR3 nucleotides read TGTGCCTTGTGGGACGATATGCAAGAGTTGGGCAAAAAAGTCAAGGTATTT. The chain has TRGV9 and TRGJP. From germline, CDR1 is GITISATS and CDR2 ISYDGTV (reference sequence). The CDR3 runs 17 residues.

This clone occurred a few times. The rearrangement uses TRGV9 and TRGJP. CDR3 size: 17 residues. Germline values: CDR1 GITISATS, CDR2 ISYDGTV (reference sequence). The trim removed 0 bases at V and 7 bases at J, leaving 6 bases unmatched. This chain's CDR3 is CALWEVQLELGKKIKVF. In DNA form, the CDR3 reads TGTGCCTTGTGGGAGGTGCAGTTGGAGTTGGGCAAAAAAATCAAGGTATTT.

The CDR3 region has the DNA TGTGCCTTGTGGGAGACAGAGTTGGGCAAAAAAATCAAGGTATTT. Translation: CALWETELGKKIKVF. The chain recombines TRGV9 with TRGJP. Per germline, CDR1 GITISATS and CDR2 ISYDGTV (reference sequence). The ends lost 3 bases at V and 6 bases at J; junction bases unmatched: 2. The CDR3 runs to 15 residues.